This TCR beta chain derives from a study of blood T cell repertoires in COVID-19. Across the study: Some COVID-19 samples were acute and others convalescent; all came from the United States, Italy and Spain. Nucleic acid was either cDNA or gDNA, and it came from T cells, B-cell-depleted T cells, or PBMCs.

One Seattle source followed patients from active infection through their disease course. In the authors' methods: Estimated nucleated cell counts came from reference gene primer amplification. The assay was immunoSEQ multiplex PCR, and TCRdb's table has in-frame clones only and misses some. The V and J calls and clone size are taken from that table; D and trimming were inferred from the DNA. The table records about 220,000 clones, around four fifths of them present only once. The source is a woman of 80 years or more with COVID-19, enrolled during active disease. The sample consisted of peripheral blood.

The CDR3 DNA reads TGCGCCAGCAGCGAGGACAGGGTAGGCGGCTACACCTTC. Residues: CASSEDRVGGYTF. The chain recombines TRBV5-1 with TRBJ1-2; 8 positions agree with TRBD1. This CDR3 spans 13 amino acids. V dropped 4 bases and J dropped 8; count of bases not matched to a gene: 7. Germline V gene data show CDR1 as SGHRS and CDR2 as YFSETQ.